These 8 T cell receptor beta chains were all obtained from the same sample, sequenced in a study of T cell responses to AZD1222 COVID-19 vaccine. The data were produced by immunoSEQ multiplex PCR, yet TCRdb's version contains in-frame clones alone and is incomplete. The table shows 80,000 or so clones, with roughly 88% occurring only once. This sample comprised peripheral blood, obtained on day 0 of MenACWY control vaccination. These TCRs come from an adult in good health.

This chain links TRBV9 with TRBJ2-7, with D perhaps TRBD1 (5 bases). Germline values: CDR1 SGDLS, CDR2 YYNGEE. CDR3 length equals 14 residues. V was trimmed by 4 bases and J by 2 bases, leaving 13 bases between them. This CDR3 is CASSPDTAPYEQYF. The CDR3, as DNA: TGTGCCAGCAGCCCGGACACGGCGCCCTACGAGCAGTACTTC.

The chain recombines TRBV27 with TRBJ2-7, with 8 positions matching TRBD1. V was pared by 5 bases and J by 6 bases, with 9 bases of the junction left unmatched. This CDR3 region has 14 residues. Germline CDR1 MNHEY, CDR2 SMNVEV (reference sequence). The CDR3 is CASSRPDRDTEQYF. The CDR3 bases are TGTGCCAGCAGTCGCCCGGACAGGGACACCGAGCAGTACTTC.

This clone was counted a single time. The CDR3 DNA follows: TGTGCCAGCTCACTACAGGGGTTTGAGACCCAGTACTTC. This translates into CASSLQGFETQYF. The chain employs TRBV18 and TRBJ2-5; TRBD1 matches at 7 bases. From germline, CDR1 is KGHSH and CDR2 LQKENI. V shed 4 bases and J 5 bases; nucleotides not matched to a gene: 4. This CDR3 contains 13 residues.

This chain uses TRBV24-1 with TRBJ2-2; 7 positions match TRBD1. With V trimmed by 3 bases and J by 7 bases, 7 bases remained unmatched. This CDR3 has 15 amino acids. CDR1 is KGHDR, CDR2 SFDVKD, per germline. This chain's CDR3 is CATSDPRGSGGELFF. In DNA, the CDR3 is TGTGCCACCAGTGATCCCAGGGGGTCTGGCGGGGAGCTGTTTTTT.

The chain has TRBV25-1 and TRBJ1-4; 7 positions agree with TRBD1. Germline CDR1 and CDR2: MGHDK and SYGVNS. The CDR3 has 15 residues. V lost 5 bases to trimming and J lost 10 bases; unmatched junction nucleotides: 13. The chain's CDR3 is CASSLSGTAEGKLFF. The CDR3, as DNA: TGTGCCAGCAGTCTCTCCGGGACAGCCGAGGGAAAACTGTTTTTT.

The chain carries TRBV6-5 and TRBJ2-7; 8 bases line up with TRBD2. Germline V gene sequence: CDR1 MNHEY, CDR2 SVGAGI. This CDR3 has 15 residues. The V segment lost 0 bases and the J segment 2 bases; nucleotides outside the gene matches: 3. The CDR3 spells CASSYSSGGPYEQYF. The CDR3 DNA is TGTGCCAGCAGTTACTCGAGCGGGGGACCCTACGAGCAGTACTTC.

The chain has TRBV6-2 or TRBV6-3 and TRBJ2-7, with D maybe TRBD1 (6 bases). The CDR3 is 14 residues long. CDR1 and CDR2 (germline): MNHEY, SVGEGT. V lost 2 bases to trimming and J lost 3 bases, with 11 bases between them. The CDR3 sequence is CASSYREGGYEQYF. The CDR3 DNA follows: TGTGCCAGCAGTTACAGGGAAGGGGGCTACGAGCAGTACTTC.

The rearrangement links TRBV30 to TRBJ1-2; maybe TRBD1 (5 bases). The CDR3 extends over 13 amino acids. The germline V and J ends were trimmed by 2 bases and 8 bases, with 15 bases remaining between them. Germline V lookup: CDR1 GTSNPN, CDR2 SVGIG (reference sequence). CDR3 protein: CAWSRGQGGGYTF. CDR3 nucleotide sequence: TGTGCCTGGAGTCGCGGGCAGGGTGGGGGCTACACCTTC.